This T cell receptor beta chain was sequenced for a study of T cell repertoires in cytomegalovirus infection. Background on the study: Both recently identified HLA-C-restricted and well-studied HLA-B-restricted CMV epitopes were used in the study. Both a matching HLA type and CMV infection were indicated by public TCR beta signatures. Findings and limits, study-wide: The cumulative frequency of public TCR beta families identified carriers of CMV plus the relevant HLA. Within the response measured ex vivo, HLA-C-restricted CMV-specific TCR beta clonotypes were dominant.

TCRdb re-called the reads through MiXCR, storing one row per CDR3 protein. The sample has about 890,000 distinct CDR3 sequences, more than 25% seen once. The CDR3 is 16 amino acids. The germline V gene encodes CDR1 KGHSH and CDR2 LQKENI. A remark on this clonotype: Its antigen is currently unknown. A junction end diverges from the germline sequence, so it may reflect a read error.

V usage is TRBV18 and J usage is TRBJ1-2; 7 bases map to TRBD1. Sequencing was performed on cultured CD8+ T cells from PBMCs, taken from culture after CMV antigen stimulation. The source is a human donor in good health (CMV status not recorded). Some clones in this sample may be carry-over from other donors' samples. The chain's CDR3 is CATSAHRGGTQGGYTF. In DNA, the CDR3 is TGTGCCACCTCAGCTCACCGAGGGGGCACTCAAGGCGGCTACACCTTC.